These 26 T cell receptor beta chains came from one sample sequenced in a study of cytomegalovirus exposure and HLA in healthy donors (TCRdb year 2017). Libraries were built with the immunoSEQ multiplex PCR assay. For the multiplex PCR, a mixture combining 60 forward primers for TCR Vbeta segments and 13 reverse primers for TCR Jbeta segments was used. Here the immuneACCESS table is served through TCRdb, limited to in-frame sequences with V and J called. Missing clones are a known gap in these copies; in checked studies unresolved V genes cover under half, and the rest lacks a known reason. The sample includes approximately 110,000 clones, with 70% to 85% observed a single time. Roughly 2.5% of the sample goes to the ten largest clones. What was sequenced was PBMCs. The receptor source for this set is a woman aged 18-35 years in good health and CMV-seronegative.

The chain employs TRBV11-2 and TRBJ2-7; TRBD2 is a possible D gene (5 bases). The CDR3 runs to 14 residues. Germline V lookup: CDR1 SGHAT, CDR2 FQNNGV. The V end lost 6 bases, the J end lost 6 bases, and 18 bases lay between the germline ends. The CDR3 sequence: CASRRTWERAEQYF. In DNA form, the CDR3 reads TGTGCCAGCAGACGGACTTGGGAGAGAGCCGAGCAGTACTTC.

The chain employs TRBV11-2 and TRBJ1-1; TRBD1 matches 7 bases. J gave up 1 base and V 5 bases, and 4 bases lay outside the gene matches. Per the germline V gene, CDR1 is SGHAT and CDR2 is FQNNGV. This CDR3 region has 14 residues. The CDR3: CASSTRTGNTEAFF. Written as DNA, the CDR3 is TGTGCCAGCAGCACCCGGACAGGGAACACTGAAGCTTTCTTT.

The V and J genes are TRBV11-2 and TRBJ2-5, with 8 bases aligning to TRBD2. V trimming: 1 base; J trimming: 4 bases; junction bases outside the gene matches: 2. The CDR3 runs to 14 residues. In germline, CDR1 is SGHAT, CDR2 FQNNGV. CDR3 sequence: CASSLAGGVETQYF. The CDR3 DNA reads as TGTGCCAGCAGCTTAGCGGGGGGGGTAGAGACCCAGTACTTC.

The chain couples TRBV11-2 to TRBJ1-6; a weak D match, TRBD1 (5 bases). Germline assignment: CDR1 SGHAT and CDR2 FQNNGV. CDR3 size: 14 residues. V was clipped by 2 bases and J by 11 bases, with 13 bases between them. CDR3 protein: CASSLRPGWAPLHF. The CDR3 region has the DNA TGTGCCAGCAGCTTACGGCCAGGGTGGGCACCCCTCCACTTT.

This clone was counted a few times. V usage is TRBV28 and J usage is TRBJ1-5; 7 bases are shared with TRBD1. The CDR3 runs 13 residues. J gave up 3 bases and V 5 bases, and 1 base lay outside the gene matches. CDR1 and CDR2 from the germline V gene are MDHEN and SYDVKM. The CDR3 bases are TGTGCCAGCAGTGGGACAGACAATCAGCCCCAGCATTTT. Translated: CASSGTDNQPQHF.

This chain's CDR3 is CASRPQGRVEQYV. CDR3 DNA: TGTGCCAGCAGACCCCAGGGGCGGGTCGAGCAGTACGTC. V is TRBV6-5 and J is TRBJ2-7, with D perhaps matching TRBD1 (6 bases). This CDR3 is built from 13 residues. Between the trimmed V and J ends, which lost 6 bases and 6 bases, there was a span of 15 bases. Germline V gives CDR1 MNHEY, CDR2 SVGAGI.

The rearrangement uses TRBV5-1 and TRBJ1-2, with D perhaps matching TRBD1 (5 bases). This CDR3 is built from 13 residues. Germline CDR1 SGHRS, CDR2 YFSETQ. V lost 4 bases to trimming and J lost 4 bases, with 11 bases between them. The CDR3 loop reads CASSGDSVYGYTF. The CDR3 coding sequence is TGCGCCAGCAGCGGGGACTCCGTCTATGGCTACACCTTC.

The rearrangement uses TRBV28 and TRBJ2-1; D unresolved. Germline lookup yields CDR1 MDHEN and CDR2 SYDVKM. The CDR3 is 16 amino acids. V dropped 3 bases and J dropped 0 bases, with 12 bases sitting between them. The CDR3 sequence is CASSLVTKSSYNEQFF. The CDR3 DNA follows: TGTGCCAGCAGTTTGGTGACAAAGAGCTCCTACAATGAGCAGTTCTTC. Together with reference TRBV28 and TRBJ2-1, the CDR3 gives the full variable domain: DVKVTQSSRYLVKRTGEKVFLECVQDMDHENMFWYRQDPGLGLRLIYFSYDVKMKEKGDIPEGYSVSREKKERFSLILESASTNQTSMYLCASSLVTKSSYNEQFFGPGTRLTVL.

The chain joins TRBV19 to TRBJ2-1; TRBD2 matches at 11 bases. The CDR3 has 16 amino acids. CDR1 LNHDA and CDR2 SQIVND come from the germline V gene (reference sequence). With 3 bases clipped from V and 8 bases from J, the junction kept 9 bases outside the gene matches. CDR3 amino acids: CASSIRLAGGTDEQFF. The CDR3 nucleotides read TGTGCCAGTAGTATTAGGCTAGCGGGAGGAACCGATGAGCAGTTCTTC.

This clone came up once. The chain has TRBV30 and TRBJ1-2; tentative D call: TRBD1 (5 bases). The CDR3 totals 16 residues. Germline V gene data show CDR1 as GTSNPN and CDR2 as SVGIG (reference sequence). Trimming pared 3 bases from V and 4 bases from J, leaving 21 bases between. The CDR3 reads CAWSTPGVSSGYGYTF. CDR3 nucleotides: TGTGCCTGGAGCACCCCGGGGGTGTCAAGTGGCTATGGCTACACCTTC.

The chain carries TRBV11-2 and TRBJ1-5; maybe TRBD1 (5 bases). V was shortened by 2 bases and J by 2 bases, with 13 bases between the two germline ends. The CDR3 sequence is 16 residues long. CDR1 is SGHAT and CDR2 is FQNNGV in the germline V gene. CDR3 nucleotide sequence: TGTGCCAGCAGCTTATATTGGGGGGGTCGCAATCAGCCCCAGCATTTT. It encodes CASSLYWGGRNQPQHF.

V and J are TRBV19 and TRBJ1-1, with TRBD1 matching over 9 bases. J lost 4 bases, V lost 5 bases, and 8 bases had no gene match. The CDR3 length is 15 residues. Germline V gene data show CDR1 as LNHDA and CDR2 as SQIVND (reference sequence). This CDR3 reads CASSPHDRGATEAFF. CDR3 sequence (DNA): TGTGCCAGTAGTCCCCACGACAGGGGGGCCACTGAAGCTTTCTTT.

This chain uses TRBV7-2 with TRBJ2-5; 10 bases match TRBD2. Germline trimming cut 4 bases from V and 3 bases from J; bases unmatched to any gene: 2. CDR3 size: 14 residues. Germline V gene lookup returns CDR1 SGHTA and CDR2 FQGNSA. CDR3 DNA sequence: TGTGCCAGCAGCTCCGGACTAGCGGAAGAGACCCAGTACTTC. It translates to CASSSGLAEETQYF. Together with reference TRBV7-2 and TRBJ2-5, the CDR3 gives the full variable domain: GAGVSQSPSNKVTEKGKDVELRCDPISGHTALYWYRQSLGQGLEFLIYFQGNSAPDKSGLPSDRFSAERTGGSVSTLTIQRTQQEDSAVYLCASSSGLAEETQYFGPGTRLLVL.

This clone was observed once. The chain joins TRBV2 to TRBJ2-7; no reliable D call. CDR1 is SNHLY, CDR2 FYNNEI, per germline. This CDR3 is 11 amino acids long. V was cut by 5 bases and J by 7 bases, with 9 bases left in between. CDR3 DNA: TGTGCCAGCAGTCCTGACACAGAGCAGTACGTC. Its protein is CASSPDTEQYV.

J is TRBJ1-2 and V is TRBV7-2; 11 bases map to TRBD1. Trimming took 6 bases from V and 7 from J; bases not matched to a gene: 7. Germline lookup yields CDR1 SGHTA and CDR2 FQGNSA. The length of the CDR3 is 14 residues. The CDR3 nucleotides are TGTGCCAGCAGACTCGGACAGGGGGCATCTGGCTACACCTTC. As protein: CASRLGQGASGYTF. Combining the CDR3 with reference TRBV7-2 and TRBJ1-2 gives the whole variable domain GAGVSQSPSNKVTEKGKDVELRCDPISGHTALYWYRQSLGQGLEFLIYFQGNSAPDKSGLPSDRFSAERTGGSVSTLTIQRTQQEDSAVYLCASRLGQGASGYTFGSGTRLTVV.

The chain's CDR3 is CASSLGSGYTF. As DNA, the CDR3 is TGTGCCAGCAGCCTTGGTAGTGGCTACACCTTC. The rearrangement joins TRBV9 to TRBJ1-2; D remains ambiguous. Germline V gene sequence: CDR1 SGDLS, CDR2 YYNGEE. The CDR3 is 11 amino acids. V was shortened by 4 bases and J by 7 bases, with 8 bases between the two germline ends.

The V call is TRBV6-5, the J call TRBJ2-7; the D gene is possibly TRBD1 (5 bases). Germline V CDR1 and CDR2: MNHEY, SVGAGI. V lost 0 bases to trimming and J lost 5 bases, with 14 bases between them. The CDR3 has 15 amino acids. In DNA form, the CDR3 reads TGTGCCAGCAGTTACTCGGGGCTGGGGCGCAACGAGCAGTACTTC. It codes for CASSYSGLGRNEQYF.

V and J are TRBV6-1 and TRBJ2-5; D call uncertain. Germline V gene data show CDR1 as MNHNS and CDR2 as SASEGT. The ends were cut back, 9 bases at V and 5 bases at J, with 13 bases in the middle. The CDR3 length is 12 residues. CDR3 nucleotides: TGTGCCAGTGGTCCGGGTAGGGAGACCCAGTACTTC. Translation: CASGPGRETQYF.

The chain is built from TRBV2 and TRBJ2-5; 7 bases align to TRBD2. The CDR3 contains 14 residues. V shed 3 bases and J 5 bases; nucleotides not matched to a gene: 6. The germline V gene encodes CDR1 SNHLY and CDR2 FYNNEI. The CDR3 sequence is CASSDGLVEETQYF. The CDR3 DNA reads TGTGCCAGCAGTGATGGACTAGTTGAGGAGACCCAGTACTTC.

This chain links TRBV7-2 with TRBJ1-6; TRBD1 is a possible D gene (5 bases). The CDR3 totals 15 residues. Trimming left V 1 base short and J 9 bases short, with 13 bases between. Per the germline V gene, CDR1 is SGHTA and CDR2 is FQGNSA. The DNA of the CDR3 is TGTGCCAGCAGCTTAGAGAATGGGGGGAGTTCACCCCTCCACTTT. It translates to CASSLENGGSSPLHF.

The chain couples TRBV11-2 to TRBJ1-3, with 9 positions matching TRBD1. Germline V lookup: CDR1 SGHAT, CDR2 FQNNGV. The ends lost 3 bases at V and 2 bases at J; junction bases unmatched: 2. The CDR3 covers 15 residues. This chain's CDR3 is CASSLGQGTGNTIYF. CDR3 nucleotide sequence: TGTGCCAGCAGCTTGGGACAGGGAACTGGAAACACCATATATTTT.

In this sample, this clone turned up once. This chain joins TRBV19 and TRBJ2-1; D is ambiguous. This CDR3 has 15 residues. V lost 2 bases to trimming and J lost 3 bases, with 11 bases between them. CDR1 LNHDA and CDR2 SQIVND come from the germline V gene (reference sequence). The CDR3 sequence is CASSINSLNYNEQFF. The CDR3 DNA follows: TGTGCCAGTAGTATAAACTCATTAAACTACAATGAGCAGTTCTTC. The whole variable domain, filled in from reference TRBV19 and TRBJ2-1, reads DGGITQSPKYLFRKEGQNVTLSCEQNLNHDAMYWYRQDPGQGLRLIYYSQIVNDFQKGDIAEGYSVSREKKESFPLTVTSAQKNPTAFYLCASSINSLNYNEQFFGPGTRLTVL.

The chain's CDR3 is CASKEGPRQYGYTF. The DNA for the CDR3 is TGTGCCAGCAAGGAGGGGCCGCGACAATATGGCTACACCTTC. This chain joins TRBV6-5 and TRBJ1-2; tentatively, D is TRBD1 (5 bases). The CDR3 runs 14 residues. Germline loops: CDR1 MNHEY, CDR2 SVGAGI. With 7 bases removed from V and 5 bases from J, the gap between germline ends came to 17 bases.

On this clone: The same CDR3 is also encoded by other DNA sequences in this sample. This chain uses TRBV5-1 with TRBJ1-6; D gene ambiguous. The V and J ends lost 0 bases and 0 bases respectively, with 4 bases between them. CDR3 length: 15 residues. The germline gives CDR1 SGHRS, CDR2 YFSETQ. This CDR3 is CASSLVSSYNSPLHF. CDR3 nucleotides: TGCGCCAGCAGCTTGGTCAGCTCCTATAATTCACCCCTCCACTTT.

The chain recombines TRBV10-1 with TRBJ2-3; 7 positions match TRBD1. The V gene end was trimmed by 4 bases and the J gene end by 0 bases; junction bases not matched to a gene: 4. Germline CDR1 reads WNHNN; CDR2 reads SYGVQD (reference sequence). The CDR3 spans 15 residues. The CDR3 is CASSGTGQSTDTQYF. The CDR3 DNA is TGCGCCAGCAGTGGGACAGGACAGAGCACAGATACGCAGTATTTT.

V and J are TRBV6-5 and TRBJ2-4, with D possibly TRBD2 on 6 matching bases. The germline CDR1 and CDR2 sequences are MNHEY and SVGAGI. The CDR3 runs 14 residues. Trimming stripped 4 bases from V and 5 bases from J, with 12 bases between. In nucleotides, the CDR3 is TGTGCCAGCAGTTTACTCGGGGGAGAAAACATTCAGTACTTC. Translating gives CASSLLGGENIQYF.